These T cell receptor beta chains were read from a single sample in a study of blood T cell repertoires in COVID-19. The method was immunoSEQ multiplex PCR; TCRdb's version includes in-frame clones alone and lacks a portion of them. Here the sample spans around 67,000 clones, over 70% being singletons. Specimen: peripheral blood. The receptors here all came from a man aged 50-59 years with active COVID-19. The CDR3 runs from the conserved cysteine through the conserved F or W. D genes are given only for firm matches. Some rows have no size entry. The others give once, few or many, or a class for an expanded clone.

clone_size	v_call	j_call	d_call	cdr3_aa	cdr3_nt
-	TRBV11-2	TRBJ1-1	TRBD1	CASSSARGGRAFF	TGTGCCAGCAGCTCTGCGAGAGGGGGCAGAGCTTTCTTT
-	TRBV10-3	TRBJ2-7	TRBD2	CAISSGTSGSSSYEQYF	TGTGCCATCAGCTCCGGGACTAGCGGGAGTTCGTCCTACGAGCAGTACTTC
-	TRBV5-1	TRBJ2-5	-	CASSPGGETQYF	TGCGCCAGCAGCCCTGGAGGAGAGACCCAGTACTTC
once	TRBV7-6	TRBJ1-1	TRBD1	CASSPRTGSNTEAFF	TGTGCCAGCAGCCCCCGGACAGGTTCAAACACTGAAGCTTTCTTT
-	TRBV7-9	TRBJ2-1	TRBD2	CASSLGRLAGGLDNEQFF	TGTGCCAGCAGCTTAGGACGACTAGCGGGGGGGCTAGACAATGAGCAGTTCTTC
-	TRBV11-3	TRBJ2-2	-	CASSAKQANTGELFF	TGTGCCAGCAGCGCCAAGCAGGCGAACACCGGGGAGCTGTTTTTT
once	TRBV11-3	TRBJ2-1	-	CASSSAGRKTYNEQFF	TGTGCCAGCAGCTCGGCGGGACGGAAGACCTACAATGAGCAGTTCTTC
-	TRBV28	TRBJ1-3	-	CASSSIAAGNTIYF	TGTGCCAGCAGTTCCATTGCAGCTGGAAACACCATATATTTT
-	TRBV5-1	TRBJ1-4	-	CASSFSPGGMDEKLFF	TGCGCCAGCAGCTTCAGTCCGGGGGGGATGGATGAAAAACTGTTTTTT
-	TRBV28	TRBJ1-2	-	CASYAGANYGYTF	TGTGCCAGCTATGCGGGTGCTAACTATGGCTACACCTTC
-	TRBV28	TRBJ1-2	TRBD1	CASSVGQGKNYGYTF	TGTGCCAGCAGTGTCGGACAGGGGAAAAACTATGGCTACACCTTC
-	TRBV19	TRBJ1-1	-	CASTQIPGNTEAFF	TGTGCCAGTACCCAAATCCCGGGGAACACTGAAGCTTTCTTT
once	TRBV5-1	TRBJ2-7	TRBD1	CASSLSTGISYEQYF	TGCGCCAGCAGCTTGTCGACAGGGATCTCCTACGAGCAGTACTTC
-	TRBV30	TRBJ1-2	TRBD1	CARDRARGGYTF	TGTGCCAGGGACAGGGCGAGGGGTGGCTACACCTTC
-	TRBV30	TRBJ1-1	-	CACRQQVGAFF	TGTGCCTGTCGCCAACAGGTAGGAGCTTTCTTT
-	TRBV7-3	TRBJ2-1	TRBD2	CASSSGTSGGNEQFF	TGTGCCAGCAGCTCCGGGACTAGCGGGGGGAATGAGCAGTTCTTC
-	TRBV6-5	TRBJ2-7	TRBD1	CASSYGGQAYEQYF	TGTGCCAGCAGTTATGGGGGACAGGCCTACGAGCAGTACTTC
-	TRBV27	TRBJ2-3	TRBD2	CASSTSAGDTQYF	TGTGCCAGCAGTACTAGCGCCGGAGATACGCAGTATTTT
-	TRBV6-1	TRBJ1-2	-	CASSEQVNYGYTF	TGTGCCAGCAGTGAACAGGTTAACTATGGCTACACCTTC
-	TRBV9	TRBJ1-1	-	CASSVAGEGHAEAFF	TGTGCCAGCAGCGTAGCTGGAGAAGGTCATGCTGAAGCTTTCTTT
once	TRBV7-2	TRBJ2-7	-	CASSRTYEQYF	TGTGCCAGCAGCCGTACCTACGAGCAGTACTTC
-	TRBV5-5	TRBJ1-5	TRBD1	CASSLVAGGTLYQPQHF	TGTGCCAGCAGCTTGGTGGCAGGGGGAACCTTATATCAGCCCCAGCATTTT
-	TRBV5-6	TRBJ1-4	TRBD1	CASSTGGSEKLFF	TGTGCCAGCAGCACAGGGGGGTCGGAAAAACTGTTTTTT
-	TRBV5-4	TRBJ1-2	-	CASSLSATGSSYGYTF	TGTGCCAGCAGCTTAAGTGCCACAGGGAGTAGCTATGGCTACACCTTC
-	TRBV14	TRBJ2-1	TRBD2	CASSQEFLGTSNNNEQFF	TGTGCCAGCAGCCAAGAGTTTCTAGGGACTAGCAACAACAATGAGCAGTTCTTC
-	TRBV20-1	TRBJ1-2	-	CSAGRPGYTF	TGCAGTGCTGGGCGCCCTGGCTACACCTTC
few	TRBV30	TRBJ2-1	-	CAWSVSEQFF	TGTGCCTGGAGTGTCTCGGAGCAGTTCTTC
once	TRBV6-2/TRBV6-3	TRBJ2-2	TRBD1	CASSYPGGLIGELFF	TGTGCCAGCAGTTACCCAGGGGGCTTGATCGGGGAGCTGTTTTTT
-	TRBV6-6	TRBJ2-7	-	CASSYSGRSISYEQYF	TGTGCCAGCAGTTACTCGGGCCGGTCGATCTCCTACGAGCAGTACTTC
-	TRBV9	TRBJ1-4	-	CASSQDGNYEKLFF	TGTGCCAGCAGCCAGGACGGGAACTATGAAAAACTGTTTTTT
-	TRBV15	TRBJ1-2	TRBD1	CATSKGQANYGYTF	TGTGCCACCAGCAAGGGACAGGCTAACTATGGCTACACCTTC
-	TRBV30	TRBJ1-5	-	CAWSPQVDQPQHF	TGTGCCTGGAGTCCCCAGGTTGATCAGCCCCAGCATTTT
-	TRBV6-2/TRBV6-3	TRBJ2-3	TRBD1	CASSPRGTGLVDTQYF	TGTGCCAGCAGCCCCAGGGGGACAGGGTTGGTAGATACGCAGTATTTT